Listed below are T cell receptor beta chains from one sample, sequenced in a study of CD8+CD57+ T cells in acquired aplastic anemia. From the reads, TCRdb called clonotypes with MiXCR, one entry per CDR3 protein. There are around 200,000 distinct CDR3 sequences in the sample; nearly 65% occur only once, and approximately 42% lies in the top ten. The sequenced sample consisted of sorted CD4+, CD8+, or CD8+CD57+ T cells (not recorded which) from PBMCs. These receptors came from a human donor with aplastic anemia. CDR3s include the opening cysteine and the closing phenylalanine or tryptophan. The order of the fields is J gene, V gene, D gene, clone size, CDR3 DNA, CDR3 protein. The D gene is left open where the match is weak. Not all rows give a size; the values are once, few, many and, for expanded clones, a class.

j_call: TRBJ2-1; v_call: TRBV6-1; d_call: TRBD1; clone_size: NA; cdr3_nt: TGTGCCAGCATGGAACCGGGACAGGGAGGGGGCAATGAGCAGTTCTTC; cdr3_aa: CASMEPGQGGGNEQFF
j_call: TRBJ1-1; v_call: TRBV15; d_call: NA; clone_size: NA; cdr3_nt: TGTGCCACCAGCAGAGAGGGTCCTGAAGCTTTCTTT; cdr3_aa: CATSREGPEAFF
j_call: TRBJ2-1; v_call: TRBV5-6; d_call: TRBD1; clone_size: many; cdr3_nt: TGTGCCAGCAGCTTCGGAGACAGGGGCTACAATGAGCAGTTCTTC; cdr3_aa: CASSFGDRGYNEQFF
j_call: TRBJ1-2; v_call: TRBV25-1; d_call: NA; clone_size: once; cdr3_nt: TGTGCCAGCAGGGAGCGGTATGGCTACACCTTC; cdr3_aa: CASRERYGYTF
j_call: TRBJ2-7; v_call: TRBV9; d_call: NA; clone_size: NA; cdr3_nt: TGTGCCAGCAGCTCGACCGGGGTTGCCTACGAGCAGTACTTC; cdr3_aa: CASSSTGVAYEQYF
j_call: TRBJ1-2; v_call: TRBV7-2; d_call: NA; clone_size: NA; cdr3_nt: TGTGCCAGCAGCTTATTAGGAGAGCAGCGGCCCCCTTATGGCTACACCTTC; cdr3_aa: CASSLLGEQRPPYGYTF
j_call: TRBJ1-5; v_call: TRBV6-4; d_call: TRBD1; clone_size: NA; cdr3_nt: TGTGCCAGCAGTGACGGGGCAGGGGGACAGCCCCAGCATTTT; cdr3_aa: CASSDGAGGQPQHF
j_call: TRBJ2-2; v_call: TRBV5-1; d_call: TRBD2; clone_size: NA; cdr3_nt: TGCGCCAGCAGCTTGCGTGTACTAGCGGGAGGGGACACCGGGGAGCTGTTTTTT; cdr3_aa: CASSLRVLAGGDTGELFF
j_call: TRBJ1-1; v_call: TRBV7-2; d_call: NA; clone_size: NA; cdr3_nt: TGTGCCAGCAGCCCCGGGACGGAGGAAGCTTTCTTT; cdr3_aa: CASSPGTEEAFF
j_call: TRBJ2-7; v_call: TRBV7-9; d_call: TRBD2; clone_size: NA; cdr3_nt: TGTGCCAGCAGCCCAACTAGCGGGGGGGCGCCGGGCGAGCAGTACTTC; cdr3_aa: CASSPTSGGAPGEQYF
j_call: TRBJ2-3; v_call: TRBV15; d_call: NA; clone_size: once; cdr3_nt: TGTGCCACCAGCATGCAGGCCGTGAGCACAGATACGCAGTATTTT; cdr3_aa: CATSMQAVSTDTQYF
j_call: TRBJ2-5; v_call: TRBV20-1; d_call: TRBD2; clone_size: NA; cdr3_nt: TGCAGTGCTAGAGATCCTGGTAGCGGGCGGAGAGGAGAGACCCAGTACTTC; cdr3_aa: CSARDPGSGRRGETQYF
j_call: TRBJ2-5; v_call: TRBV15; d_call: NA; clone_size: few; cdr3_nt: TGTGCCACGAAGGACCAAACGAGACGAGCTCCCCAAGAGACCCAGTACTTC; cdr3_aa: CATKDQTRRAPQETQYF
j_call: TRBJ2-7; v_call: TRBV2; d_call: TRBD2; clone_size: few; cdr3_nt: TGTGCCAGCAGTAGCGGGAGGGGTATTTACGAGCAGTACTTC; cdr3_aa: CASSSGRGIYEQYF
j_call: TRBJ2-7; v_call: TRBV7-2; d_call: TRBD2; clone_size: NA; cdr3_nt: TGTGCCAGCAGCCACGGGGGGTCCGAGCAGTACTTC; cdr3_aa: CASSHGGSEQYF
j_call: TRBJ2-5; v_call: TRBV29-1; d_call: NA; clone_size: few; cdr3_nt: TGCAGCGTTGCTAAAGCCGGCGGGACCCAGTACTTC; cdr3_aa: CSVAKAGGTQYF
j_call: TRBJ1-2; v_call: TRBV20-1; d_call: NA; clone_size: once; cdr3_nt: TGCAGTGCACCGGACAGTCTCGCTAACTATGGCTACACCTTC; cdr3_aa: CSAPDSLANYGYTF
j_call: TRBJ2-3; v_call: TRBV2; d_call: NA; clone_size: NA; cdr3_nt: TGTGCCAGGAGGCCGCAGCCCCCGGCGCAGTATTTT; cdr3_aa: CARRPQPPAQYF
j_call: TRBJ2-1; v_call: TRBV20-1; d_call: NA; clone_size: NA; cdr3_nt: TGCAGTGCCCTTTACAATGAGCAGTTCTTC; cdr3_aa: CSALYNEQFF
j_call: TRBJ2-7; v_call: TRBV7-2; d_call: NA; clone_size: NA; cdr3_nt: TGTGCCAGCAGCTTGCTGCCGGACACCACCTACGAGCAGTACTTC; cdr3_aa: CASSLLPDTTYEQYF
j_call: TRBJ2-7; v_call: TRBV5-1; d_call: NA; clone_size: NA; cdr3_nt: TGTGCCAGCAGCCACCGCGAGGTGCGGGGCGAGCAGTACTTC; cdr3_aa: CASSHREVRGEQYF
j_call: TRBJ1-5; v_call: TRBV29-1; d_call: TRBD1; clone_size: NA; cdr3_nt: TGCAGCTTAGCGACAGGGATATCGAGCAATCAGCCCCAGCATTTT; cdr3_aa: CSLATGISSNQPQHF
j_call: TRBJ2-6; v_call: TRBV9; d_call: TRBD1; clone_size: NA; cdr3_nt: TGTGCCAGCAGCACGGGACAGGGGGCGGGTGGGGCCAACGTCCTGACTTTC; cdr3_aa: CASSTGQGAGGANVLTF
j_call: TRBJ2-5; v_call: TRBV20-1; d_call: NA; clone_size: few; cdr3_nt: TGCAGTGCTCGAAGGCACGAGCAAGAGACCCAGTACTTC; cdr3_aa: CSARRHEQETQYF
j_call: TRBJ2-3; v_call: TRBV24-1; d_call: TRBD1; clone_size: once; cdr3_nt: TGTGCCACCAGTGACCCGACAGGGGGCTGGGCAGATACGCAGTATTTT; cdr3_aa: CATSDPTGGWADTQYF
j_call: TRBJ1-6; v_call: TRBV4-1; d_call: NA; clone_size: NA; cdr3_nt: TGCGCCAGCAGCCAAGTAGGGGAAGTAAATTCACCCCTCCACTTT; cdr3_aa: CASSQVGEVNSPLHF
j_call: TRBJ1-1; v_call: TRBV24-1; d_call: NA; clone_size: many; cdr3_nt: TGTGCCACCAGTGATCGTGTAATGGGACAAATTTTCTTT; cdr3_aa: CATSDRVMGQIFF
j_call: TRBJ1-2; v_call: TRBV24-1; d_call: NA; clone_size: NA; cdr3_nt: TGTGCCACCAGTGACCCACAGAAGTTTGATTATGGCTACACCTTC; cdr3_aa: CATSDPQKFDYGYTF
j_call: TRBJ2-7; v_call: TRBV28; d_call: TRBD1; clone_size: many; cdr3_nt: TGTGCCAGCAGTCCAGGGGGCGCCGTTCAGGACGAGCAGTACTTC; cdr3_aa: CASSPGGAVQDEQYF
j_call: TRBJ1-2; v_call: TRBV7-2; d_call: NA; clone_size: NA; cdr3_nt: TGTGCCAGCAGCCCCCGGACAGCCGCTAACTATGGCTACACCTTC; cdr3_aa: CASSPRTAANYGYTF
j_call: TRBJ1-5; v_call: TRBV20-1; d_call: NA; clone_size: NA; cdr3_nt: TGCAGTGCTAGGGATAGCAATCAGCCCCAGCATTTT; cdr3_aa: CSARDSNQPQHF
j_call: TRBJ1-5; v_call: TRBV12-3/TRBV12-4; d_call: TRBD1; clone_size: many; cdr3_nt: TGTGCCAGCAGTTTGGGACAGGGGAGGGTTCAGCCCCAGCATTTT; cdr3_aa: CASSLGQGRVQPQHF
j_call: TRBJ1-1; v_call: TRBV7-2; d_call: NA; clone_size: NA; cdr3_nt: TGTGCCAGCTATAAGTGGAACACTGAAGCTTTCTTT; cdr3_aa: CASYKWNTEAFF
j_call: TRBJ1-2; v_call: TRBV12-3/TRBV12-4; d_call: NA; clone_size: many; cdr3_nt: TGTGCCAGCAGTTTTGGGAAAACCTATGGCTACACCTTC; cdr3_aa: CASSFGKTYGYTF
j_call: TRBJ1-1; v_call: TRBV27; d_call: NA; clone_size: many; cdr3_nt: TGTGCCAGCAGTTTATGGGCCAAAGGCACTGAAGCTTTCTTT; cdr3_aa: CASSLWAKGTEAFF
j_call: TRBJ2-7; v_call: TRBV4-1; d_call: NA; clone_size: NA; cdr3_nt: TGCGCCAGCAGCCAAGATGGGGGGCCAGAGGAGCAGTACTTC; cdr3_aa: CASSQDGGPEEQYF
j_call: TRBJ2-1; v_call: TRBV7-9; d_call: NA; clone_size: NA; cdr3_nt: TGTGCCAGCAGCTTAAGTGGGGGCGATGAGCAGTTCTTC; cdr3_aa: CASSLSGGDEQFF
j_call: TRBJ2-7; v_call: TRBV7-9; d_call: TRBD1; clone_size: few; cdr3_nt: TGTGCCAGCGGGGAGACAGGGCCATCCGAGCAGTACTTC; cdr3_aa: CASGETGPSEQYF
j_call: TRBJ2-7; v_call: TRBV7-8; d_call: NA; clone_size: NA; cdr3_nt: TGTGCCAGCAGCTTAGCTCTCTGGGTCTCCTACGAGCAGTACTTC; cdr3_aa: CASSLALWVSYEQYF
j_call: TRBJ2-7; v_call: TRBV20-1; d_call: NA; clone_size: NA; cdr3_nt: TGCAGTGCCTATAAGGGGGGAGTAGGGGAGCAGTACTTC; cdr3_aa: CSAYKGGVGEQYF
j_call: TRBJ2-2; v_call: TRBV19; d_call: NA; clone_size: NA; cdr3_nt: TGTGCCAGTAGCAACTCCGGGATCGCCGGGGAGCTGTTTTTT; cdr3_aa: CASSNSGIAGELFF
j_call: TRBJ2-1; v_call: TRBV12-3/TRBV12-4; d_call: NA; clone_size: NA; cdr3_nt: TGTGCCTCTGAAGGGAATGAGCAGTTCTTC; cdr3_aa: CASEGNEQFF
j_call: TRBJ2-7; v_call: TRBV20-1; d_call: NA; clone_size: NA; cdr3_nt: TGCAGTGCTAGGAAGGGGGAGCTCCACGAGCAGTACTTC; cdr3_aa: CSARKGELHEQYF
j_call: TRBJ2-2; v_call: TRBV7-9; d_call: TRBD1; clone_size: NA; cdr3_nt: TGTGCCAGCAGCTTCAGACAGGGTACGAACACCGGGGAGCTGTTTTTT; cdr3_aa: CASSFRQGTNTGELFF
j_call: TRBJ2-2; v_call: TRBV25-1; d_call: NA; clone_size: NA; cdr3_nt: TGTGCCAGCGGCCAGCGGGAGCTGTTTTTT; cdr3_aa: CASGQRELFF
j_call: TRBJ1-1; v_call: TRBV20-1; d_call: NA; clone_size: NA; cdr3_nt: TGCAGTGCTAGTCTCAATCGTGGGTCACTAGACACTGAAGCTTTCTTT; cdr3_aa: CSASLNRGSLDTEAFF